Below, 31 T cell receptor beta chains from the same sample are listed, as sequenced in a study of OX40 agonist ivuxolimab in advanced cancers. Method: immunoSEQ multiplex PCR; TCRdb's copy keeps in-frame clones and lacks some. The sample contains approximately 60,000 clones, 65% to 85% of which appear only once. The sequenced sample was CD4+ or CD8+ T cells sorted from blood, obtained in a trial of the OX40 agonist ivuxolimab. The receptors shown here come from an adult with an advanced solid tumor such as melanoma, head and neck, liver or kidney cancer.

This clone was recorded once. J is TRBJ2-7 and V is TRBV6-5, with D unresolved. Trimming removed 3 bases from V and 4 bases from J, with 10 bases in between. Germline V gene sequence: CDR1 MNHEY, CDR2 SVGAGI. There are 13 residues in the CDR3. CDR3 sequence (DNA): TGTGCCAGCAGTTATTCCCGGGCTTACGAGCAGTACTTC. Protein product: CASSYSRAYEQYF.

The chain is built from TRBV6-5 and TRBJ2-2; no reliable D call. CDR3 length equals 16 residues. Germline CDR1 is MNHEY and CDR2 is SVGAGI. Trimming cost V 0 bases and J 1 base, with 9 bases left between them. CDR3 in amino acids: CASSYSMSRNTGELFF. Here the CDR3 DNA reads TGTGCCAGCAGTTACTCGATGTCTCGGAACACCGGGGAGCTGTTTTTT.

The chain couples TRBV7-2 to TRBJ1-1; D not resolved. Looked up from germline, CDR1 is SGHTA and CDR2 is FQGNSA. The CDR3 is 15 amino acids. Deletions cut 3 bases from V and 1 base from J, with 12 bases between. CDR3 region: CASSFWILGNTEAFF. The CDR3 DNA is TGTGCCAGCAGCTTCTGGATTCTAGGGAACACTGAAGCTTTCTTT.

This clone was detected only a few times. The gene calls are TRBV28 and TRBJ1-5; the match to TRBD1 covers 7 bases. The junction had 8 bases not matched to a gene; V was cut back by 5 bases and J by 7 bases. The CDR3 sequence is 14 residues long. From germline, CDR1 is MDHEN and CDR2 SYDVKM. The CDR3 is CASSPTGSRQPQHF. The CDR3 coding sequence is TGTGCCAGCAGTCCGACAGGGAGTAGGCAGCCCCAGCATTTT. The full variable domain, completed using reference TRBV28 and TRBJ1-5, is DVKVTQSSRYLVKRTGEKVFLECVQDMDHENMFWYRQDPGLGLRLIYFSYDVKMKEKGDIPEGYSVSREKKERFSLILESASTNQTSMYLCASSPTGSRQPQHFGDGTRLSIL.

The rearrangement uses TRBV7-2 and TRBJ1-6; D is perhaps TRBD1 (6 bases). The CDR3 runs to 15 residues. Germline loops: CDR1 SGHTA, CDR2 FQGNSA. V was pared by 5 bases and J by 8 bases, with 16 bases between. Written as DNA, the CDR3 is TGTGCCAGCAGCCTATCCGTACGGGGGCATTCACCCCTCCACTTT. Protein product: CASSLSVRGHSPLHF.

The chain is built from TRBV27 and TRBJ2-1; 7 positions match TRBD2. Germline loops: CDR1 MNHEY, CDR2 SMNVEV (reference sequence). This CDR3 has 16 residues. Trimming cost V 5 bases and J 10 bases; bases outside gene matches: 17. The CDR3 coding sequence is TGTGCCAGCAGTCCACCATTAGGAGCGGGGTCGGGGGAGCAGTTCTTC. This translates into CASSPPLGAGSGEQFF.

The J gene is TRBJ1-5, the V gene TRBV5-6, with 8 bases identical to TRBD1. This CDR3 contains 15 residues. V gave up 3 bases and J gave up 4 bases; unmatched junction bases: 6. The germline CDR1 and CDR2 sequences are SGHDT and YYEEEE. In DNA form, the CDR3 reads TGTGCCAGCAGCTCATTCAACAGGGGGAATCAGCCCCAGCATTTT. This translates into CASSSFNRGNQPQHF. The full variable domain, its missing parts supplied by reference TRBV5-6 and TRBJ1-5, is DAGVTQSPTHLIKTRGQQVTLRCSPKSGHDTVSWYQQALGQGPQFIFQYYEEEERQRGNFPDRFSGHQFPNYSSELNVNALLLGDSALYLCASSSFNRGNQPQHFGDGTRLSIL.

V usage is TRBV4-2 and J usage is TRBJ2-7; tentatively, D is TRBD1 (7 bases). CDR3 length: 15 amino acids. The germline V gene encodes CDR1 LGHNA and CDR2 YNFKEQ. V was cut by 0 bases and J by 5 bases, with 14 bases left in between. The CDR3 loop is CASSQEGQGGNEQYF. The CDR3 DNA sequence: TGTGCCAGCAGCCAAGAGGGCCAGGGGGGAAACGAGCAGTACTTC.

The J gene is TRBJ2-7, the V gene TRBV6-5; tentatively, D is TRBD1 or TRBD2 (5 bases each). The ends were cut back, 6 bases at V and 3 bases at J, with 18 bases in the middle. The germline gives CDR1 MNHEY, CDR2 SVGAGI. This CDR3 has 15 residues. CDR3 sequence reads: CASRPDAGANYEQYF. The CDR3 DNA follows: TGTGCCAGCAGACCCGACGCCGGGGCCAACTACGAGCAGTACTTC.

J is TRBJ2-1 and V is TRBV5-4; 8 nucleotides agree with TRBD2. Germline V gene lookup returns CDR1 SGHNT and CDR2 YYREEE (reference sequence). This CDR3 comprises 15 residues. V trimming: 4 bases; J trimming: 0 bases; junction bases outside the gene matches: 3. The CDR3 bases are TGTGCCAGCAGCATCGGACTAGCCTCCTACAATGAGCAGTTCTTC. It encodes CASSIGLASYNEQFF.

Concerning this clone itself: One end of the junction is discordant with germline, which a read error may explain. The chain carries TRBV5-1 and TRBJ2-2; a possible D gene is TRBD2 (5 bases). The CDR3 is made up of 15 amino acids. The V gene's germline CDR1 is SGHRS and CDR2 YFSETQ. The CDR3 nucleotides read TGCGCCAGCAGGTTGGCGGGTTCGGCGACCGGGGAGCTGTTTTTT. It translates to CASRLAGSATGELFF.

This chain uses TRBV30 with TRBJ2-1; no definite D call. The V gene lost 2 bases and the J gene lost 6 bases, with 11 bases spanning the gap. This CDR3 spans 13 amino acids. From germline, CDR1 is GTSNPN and CDR2 SVGIG (reference sequence). CDR3 DNA: TGTGCCTGGAGTAAATCTGGAGCCAATGAGCAGTTCTTC. This gives the protein CAWSKSGANEQFF.

The gene calls are TRBV5-4 and TRBJ2-3; D remains ambiguous. V lost 4 bases to trimming and J lost 4 bases, with 7 bases between them. This CDR3 has 12 amino acids. Germline-derived CDR1 and CDR2 are SGHNT and YYREEE (reference sequence). CDR3 in DNA: TGTGCCAGCAGCCTCCGGGCAGATACGCAGTATTTT. Amino acids: CASSLRADTQYF.

V is TRBV2 and J is TRBJ2-3; D gene unclear. CDR1 and CDR2 (germline): SNHLY, FYNNEI. V lost 6 bases to trimming and J lost 6 bases, with 7 bases between them. This CDR3 contains 11 residues. The CDR3 protein is CASRVLDTQYF. In DNA form, the CDR3 reads TGTGCCAGCAGGGTACTGGATACGCAGTATTTT.

A single count supports this clone. V gene TRBV6-1 combines with J gene TRBJ2-2; D may be TRBD1 (6 bases). From germline, CDR1 is MNHNS and CDR2 SASEGT. The CDR3 has 15 residues. The V end lost 3 bases, the J end lost 1 base, and 9 bases lay between the germline ends. CDR3 residues: CASSDMTGNTGELFF. CDR3 DNA: TGTGCCAGCAGTGATATGACAGGGAACACCGGGGAGCTGTTTTTT.

CDR3 sequence reads: CASSFTSGSLPANTGELFF. Here the CDR3 DNA reads TGCGCCAGCAGCTTTACTAGCGGGTCATTACCCGCGAACACCGGGGAGCTGTTTTTT. This chain joins TRBV5-1 and TRBJ2-2; 9 bases agree with TRBD2. The germline gives CDR1 SGHRS, CDR2 YFSETQ. With V trimmed by 2 bases and J by 0 bases, 11 bases remained unmatched. The CDR3 is 19 amino acids.

This chain joins TRBV11-2 and TRBJ2-7; D possibly corresponds to TRBD2 (6 bases). This CDR3 is built from 14 residues. The V gene lost 1 base and the J gene lost 5 bases, with 12 bases spanning the gap. Germline lookup yields CDR1 SGHAT and CDR2 FQNNGV. DNA for the CDR3: TGTGCCAGCAGCTTAGTTTCCGGGAGTAACGAGCAGTACTTC. As protein: CASSLVSGSNEQYF.

This clone was found a few times. The chain couples TRBV11-3 to TRBJ1-1, with D tentatively TRBD1 (5 bases). The germline V and J ends were trimmed by 4 bases and 4 bases, with 22 bases remaining between them. The CDR3 sequence is 17 residues long. CDR1 is SGHNT, CDR2 YENEEA, per germline. The CDR3 DNA sequence: TGTGCCAGCAGCTCTAGTTGGGGAGGGCCCGGGGGCACTGAAGCTTTCTTT. Translating it yields CASSSSWGGPGGTEAFF.

The CDR3 loop reads CATGPRDRVGTDTQYF. The CDR3 bases are TGTGCCACCGGTCCCCGGGACAGGGTGGGCACAGATACGCAGTATTTT. V is TRBV15 and J is TRBJ2-3; 9 positions match TRBD1. V gave up 8 bases and J gave up 1 base; unmatched junction bases: 10. Germline V gene data show CDR1 as LNHNV and CDR2 as YYDKDF (reference sequence). The CDR3 consists of 16 residues.

V gene TRBV15 combines with J gene TRBJ2-3; TRBD2 matches 7 bases. The germline V gene encodes CDR1 LNHNV and CDR2 YYDKDF (reference sequence). CDR3 length equals 16 residues. V lost 1 base, J lost 1 base, and 5 bases stayed unmatched. The CDR3: CATSRGMAGGTDTQYF. In DNA form, the CDR3 reads TGTGCCACCAGCAGAGGGATGGCGGGGGGCACAGATACGCAGTATTTT.

The chain links TRBV6-5 to TRBJ1-2; D gene uncertain. The CDR3 loop spans 14 amino acids. Deletions cut 6 bases from V and 3 bases from J, with 14 bases between. Germline V lookup: CDR1 MNHEY, CDR2 SVGAGI. The CDR3 here is CASSLLNTHYGYTF. The CDR3 nucleotides read TGTGCCAGCAGCTTACTGAACACCCACTATGGCTACACCTTC.

CDR3 nucleotide sequence: TGTGCCAGCAGCTCCACAGGGGATCAGCCCCAGCATTTT. This sequence encodes CASSSTGDQPQHF. This chain connects TRBV6-5 to TRBJ1-5, with 7 bases fitting TRBD1. Germline CDR1 reads MNHEY; CDR2 reads SVGAGI. The CDR3 is 13 residues long. After removal of 6 bases from V and 5 bases from J, the junction contained 4 bases not matched to a gene.

The chain is built from TRBV7-8 and TRBJ1-2, with D possibly being TRBD1 (5 bases). The length of the CDR3 is 14 residues. V was clipped by 5 bases and J by 4 bases, with 14 bases between them. Germline CDR1 is SGHVS and CDR2 is FQNEAQ. As DNA, the CDR3 is TGTGCCAGCAGCCCGACGAGGGGTAGCTATGGCTACACCTTC. It specifies CASSPTRGSYGYTF. Supplemented by reference TRBV7-8 and TRBJ1-2, the full variable domain reads GAGVSQSPRYKVAKRGQDVALRCDPISGHVSLFWYQQALGQGPEFLTYFQNEAQLDKSGLPSDRFFAERPEGSVSTLKIQRTQQEDSAVYLCASSPTRGSYGYTFGSGTRLTVV.

The V and J genes are TRBV10-3 and TRBJ1-4; D might be TRBD1 (5 bases). Per germline, CDR1 ENHRY and CDR2 SYGVKD. This CDR3 has 12 amino acids. Trimming left V 8 bases short and J 7 bases short, with 11 bases between. The CDR3 sequence: CAISRDVEKLFF. DNA for the CDR3: TGTGCCATCTCCAGGGATGTTGAAAAACTGTTTTTT.

This chain uses TRBV5-1 with TRBJ2-2; unclear D gene. Germline CDR1 reads SGHRS; CDR2 reads YFSETQ. V was cut by 0 bases and J by 6 bases, with 12 bases left in between. This CDR3 is 15 amino acids long. CDR3 DNA: TGCGCCAGCAGCTTGGATCCCAGGCATTCCGGGGAGCTGTTTTTT. Its translation is CASSLDPRHSGELFF. The variable domain in full, with the rest retrieved from reference TRBV5-1 and TRBJ2-2, is KAGVTQTPRYLIKTRGQQVTLSCSPISGHRSVSWYQQTPGQGLQFLFEYFSETQRNKGNFPGRFSGRQFSNSRSEMNVSTLELGDSALYLCASSLDPRHSGELFFGEGSRLTVL.

The J gene is TRBJ2-5, the V gene TRBV30; TRBD1 aligns across 10 bases. The J call may be faulty, since TRBJ2-7 better matches the DNA end. Germline assignment: CDR1 GTSNPN and CDR2 SVGIG (reference sequence). The CDR3 is 14 amino acids. CDR3 coding DNA: TGTGCCTGGAGTGTGGGACAGGGGTCCTACGAGCAGTACTTC. It is translated as CAWSVGQGSYEQYF.

This clone was picked up one time. The chain combines TRBV11-2 with TRBJ1-3; D gene ambiguous. The CDR3 is 14 amino acids. Germline CDR1 reads SGHAT; CDR2 reads FQNNGV. Trimming shortened V by 5 bases and J by 10 bases, and 18 bases separated the two germline ends. The CDR3 DNA reads as TGTGCCAGCAGCCCCCTAGGCGGCGGGGAGACCATATATTTT. Protein: CASSPLGGGETIYF.

This chain joins TRBV6-5 and TRBJ1-5; TRBD1 might be the D (6 bases). Germline V gene lookup returns CDR1 MNHEY and CDR2 SVGAGI. This CDR3 has 15 amino acids. Trimming removed 6 bases from V and 7 bases from J, with 19 bases in between. The CDR3 reads CASRENGGGRQPQHF. Written as DNA, the CDR3 is TGTGCCAGCAGGGAGAACGGGGGGGGCAGGCAGCCCCAGCATTTT.

The J gene is TRBJ2-7, the V gene TRBV9, with D tentatively TRBD2 (5 bases). The V gene lost 0 bases and the J gene lost 1 base, with 14 bases spanning the gap. CDR3 length: 16 residues. Germline V gene lookup returns CDR1 SGDLS and CDR2 YYNGEE. CDR3 protein: CASSVGLERLSYEQYF. For the CDR3, the DNA is TGTGCCAGCAGCGTAGGGTTGGAGCGGTTGTCCTACGAGCAGTACTTC.

V is TRBV2 and J is TRBJ2-5; 9 bases align to TRBD1. Germline V CDR1 and CDR2: SNHLY, FYNNEI. The CDR3 totals 12 residues. As DNA, the CDR3 is TGTACACAGGGGGCGATGGAAGAGACCCAGTACTTC. The encoded protein is CTQGAMEETQYF.

The chain has TRBV19 and TRBJ1-2; 7 positions match TRBD1. Germline CDR1 reads LNHDA; CDR2 reads SQIVND (reference sequence). J lost 2 bases, V lost 7 bases, and 4 bases had no gene match. CDR3 size: 13 residues. The CDR3 DNA reads TGTGCCAGTAAAGAGGGGGCGAACTATGGCTACACCTTC. It translates to CASKEGANYGYTF.